The 21 T cell receptor beta chains listed next were all sequenced from one sample in a study of cytomegalovirus exposure and HLA in healthy donors. PCR used 60 Vbeta primers and 13 Jbeta primers. Only in-frame clones appear in the TCRdb table, and some are missing; sequencing was by immunoSEQ multiplex PCR. The repertoire holds roughly 280,000 clones, with under 80% as singletons. Sequencing input: PBMCs. The receptors shown here come from a female donor in good health and CMV-seronegative.

This clone was seen just once. The J gene is TRBJ2-7, the V gene TRBV7-2, with 7 bases lining up with TRBD2. V trimming: 0 bases; J trimming: 7 bases; junction bases outside the gene matches: 12. Germline CDR1 is SGHTA and CDR2 is FQGNSA. There are 16 residues in the CDR3. CDR3 bases: TGTGCCAGCAGCTTAGCGCGGACTAGTCTAACTGAGGAGCAGTACTTC. This encodes CASSLARTSLTEEQYF. The variable domain in full, completed from reference TRBV7-2 and TRBJ2-7, reads GAGVSQSPSNKVTEKGKDVELRCDPISGHTALYWYRQSLGQGLEFLIYFQGNSAPDKSGLPSDRFSAERTGGSVSTLTIQRTQQEDSAVYLCASSLARTSLTEEQYFGPGTRLTVT.

This chain connects TRBV10-1 to TRBJ2-2; TRBD2 aligns across 9 bases. V shed 5 bases, J shed 2 bases, and the junction held 3 bases outside the gene matches. This CDR3 spans 15 amino acids. CDR1 is WNHNN, CDR2 SYGVQD, per germline (reference sequence). The chain's CDR3 is CASSRLADNTGELFF. The CDR3 DNA sequence: TGCGCCAGCAGTCGACTAGCGGATAACACCGGGGAGCTGTTTTTT.

The J gene is TRBJ2-2, the V gene TRBV5-4; tentative D call: TRBD2 (6 bases). Germline CDR1 is SGHNT and CDR2 is YYREEE (reference sequence). The CDR3 has 15 residues. V was cut by 3 bases and J by 1 base, with 10 bases left in between. CDR3 nucleotides: TGTGCCAGCAGCTCGACTAGTGTGAACACCGGGGAGCTGTTTTTT. This sequence encodes CASSSTSVNTGELFF. Complete variable domain (other parts from reference TRBV5-4 and TRBJ2-2): ETGVTQSPTHLIKTRGQQVTLRCSSQSGHNTVSWYQQALGQGPQFIFQYYREEENGRGNFPPRFSGLQFPNYSSELNVNALELDDSALYLCASSSTSVNTGELFFGEGSRLTVL.

V is TRBV10-3 and J is TRBJ2-1, with TRBD2 matching over 9 bases. Germline CDR1 ENHRY, CDR2 SYGVKD. J lost 6 bases, V lost 5 bases, and 8 bases had no gene match. The CDR3 runs to 15 residues. The CDR3, as DNA: TGTGCCATCAGTACCATAGCGGGAGTCAGCAATGAGCAGTTCTTC. Protein: CAISTIAGVSNEQFF.

The gene calls are TRBV11-3 and TRBJ2-7; D is unclear. The CDR3 consists of 13 residues. Between the trimmed V and J ends, which lost 1 base and 6 bases, there was a span of 10 bases. Per the germline V gene, CDR1 is SGHNT and CDR2 is YENEEA. The CDR3 DNA is TGTGCCAGCAGCTTAGTCGAGTCAGGCGAGCAGTACTTC. Translated: CASSLVESGEQYF.

The chain joins TRBV10-2 to TRBJ2-2; perhaps TRBD2 as D (6 bases). V lost 6 bases and J lost 7, with 12 bases in between. Germline loops: CDR1 WSHSY, CDR2 SAAADI. The length of the CDR3 is 13 residues. CDR3 bases: TGCGCCAGCAGACCCGGGGGAAGCGGGGAGCTGTTTTTT. Translated: CASRPGGSGELFF.

In DNA form, the CDR3 reads TGCGCCAGCAGCCAAGAGTTAGGGGAGCTGTTTTTT. Translation gives CASSQELGELFF. V usage is TRBV4-1 and J usage is TRBJ2-2; D not certain. In germline, CDR1 is MGHRA, CDR2 YSYEKL. There are 12 residues in the CDR3. Trimming took off 0 bases at V and 8 bases at J, with 4 bases between the two ends.

This chain uses TRBV6-5 with TRBJ2-7; 7 bases are a match to TRBD1. CDR1 and CDR2 (germline): MNHEY, SVGAGI. With V trimmed by 4 bases and J by 0 bases, 3 bases remained unmatched. The CDR3 loop spans 14 amino acids. CDR3 residues: CASSSRGSSYEQYF. CDR3 in DNA: TGTGCCAGCAGTTCCAGGGGGAGCTCCTACGAGCAGTACTTC.

This clone appeared once. V and J are TRBV2 and TRBJ2-5, with D possibly TRBD2 on 6 matching bases. CDR3 length equals 13 residues. Germline V gene sequence: CDR1 SNHLY, CDR2 FYNNEI. V lost 11 bases to trimming and J lost 0 bases, with 13 bases between them. The CDR3 sequence: CAGAGLDQETQYF. CDR3 sequence (DNA): TGTGCCGGAGCGGGCCTGGACCAAGAGACCCAGTACTTC. Full variable domain (outside the CDR3, taken from reference TRBV2 and TRBJ2-5): EPEVTQTPSHQVTQMGQEVILRCVPISNHLYFYWYRQILGQKVEFLVSFYNNEISEKSEIFDDQFSVERPDGSNFTLKIRSTKLEDSAMYFCAGAGLDQETQYFGPGTRLLVL.

This clone was observed a few times. The chain joins TRBV28 to TRBJ2-1; no firm D call. Germline CDR1 is MDHEN and CDR2 is SYDVKM. Trimming left V 3 bases short and J 6 bases short, with 9 bases between. The CDR3 has 13 residues. The CDR3 DNA reads as TGTGCCAGCAGTTTCGTGAGTCCCAATGAGCAGTTCTTC. Protein product: CASSFVSPNEQFF.

DNA of the CDR3: TGTGCCAGCAGCTTAGACAGTCTCACTGAAGCTTTCTTT. This encodes CASSLDSLTEAFF. This chain connects TRBV11-3 to TRBJ1-1; D uncertain. Germline V gene lookup returns CDR1 SGHNT and CDR2 YENEEA. This CDR3 spans 13 amino acids. Deletions cut 0 bases from V and 4 bases from J, with 6 bases between. The complete variable domain, with remaining parts taken from reference TRBV11-3 and TRBJ1-1, reads EAGVVQSPRYKIIEKKQPVAFWCNPISGHNTLYWYLQNLGQGPELLIRYENEEAVDDSQLPKDRFSAERLKGVDSTLKIQPAELGDSAVYLCASSLDSLTEAFFGQGTRLTVV.

The chain recombines TRBV5-6 with TRBJ2-5; TRBD1 matches at 9 bases. The J call is uncertain, as TRBJ2-7 better fits the DNA end. Per germline, CDR1 SGHDT and CDR2 YYEEEE. This CDR3 has 16 amino acids. Here the CDR3 DNA reads TGTGCCAGCAGCTTGATGGGGACAGGGATCTCCTACGAGCAGTACTTC. As protein: CASSLMGTGISYEQYF.

The chain joins TRBV6-5 to TRBJ1-2; 8 bases fit TRBD1. Germline lookup yields CDR1 MNHEY and CDR2 SVGAGI. Losses at the gene ends were 2 bases for V and 0 bases for J; bases not matched to a gene: 2. This CDR3 spans 15 amino acids. The chain's CDR3 is CASSYGQGTNYGYTF. The CDR3 bases are TGTGCCAGCAGTTACGGACAGGGTACTAACTATGGCTACACCTTC.

The gene calls are TRBV15 and TRBJ2-7; D perhaps matches TRBD1 (5 bases). CDR1 is LNHNV, CDR2 YYDKDF, per germline (reference sequence). The CDR3 covers 14 residues. Trimming removed 0 bases from V and 2 bases from J, with 8 bases in between. The CDR3 sequence: CATSRDRTPYEQYF. In DNA, the CDR3 is TGTGCCACCAGCAGAGATAGGACACCCTACGAGCAGTACTTC.

This chain joins TRBV5-6 and TRBJ2-1, with a tentative D call TRBD1 (6 bases). Germline assignment: CDR1 SGHDT and CDR2 YYEEEE. Between the trimmed V and J ends, which lost 1 base and 9 bases, there was a span of 8 bases. CDR3 length equals 12 residues. CDR3 amino acids: CASSLYRAEQFF. The CDR3 DNA is TGTGCCAGCAGCTTGTACAGGGCTGAGCAGTTCTTC.

The gene calls are TRBV7-2 and TRBJ2-1; D ambiguous. Germline loops: CDR1 SGHTA, CDR2 FQGNSA. Trimming left V 1 base short and J 0 bases short, with 16 bases between. The CDR3 runs 18 residues. DNA of the CDR3: TGTGCCAGCAGCTTAGTTATGTCTAGTACGATCTCCTACAATGAGCAGTTCTTC. Translating gives CASSLVMSSTISYNEQFF.

CDR3 residues: CAWRMEGRFNEQFF. The CDR3 nucleotides are TGTGCCTGGAGGATGGAGGGCCGATTCAATGAGCAGTTCTTC. The chain carries TRBV30 and TRBJ2-1, with D possibly matching TRBD2 (6 bases). CDR3 length: 14 residues. The germline V and J ends were trimmed by 3 bases and 6 bases, with 15 bases remaining between them. Germline V gene lookup returns CDR1 GTSNPN and CDR2 SVGIG (reference sequence).

The chain carries TRBV28 and TRBJ2-5; D gene uncertain. Germline lookup yields CDR1 MDHEN and CDR2 SYDVKM. CDR3 length: 14 amino acids. With 5 bases removed from V and 5 bases from J, the gap between germline ends came to 15 bases. The CDR3 DNA sequence: TGTGCCAGCAGTCCCCGGAACCGCGGCGAGACCCAGTACTTC. Residues: CASSPRNRGETQYF.

This clone appeared a single time. This chain joins TRBV11-2 and TRBJ2-1; 8 bases fit TRBD2. Germline V gives CDR1 SGHAT, CDR2 FQNNGV. The CDR3 runs 15 residues. Trimming cost V 5 bases and J 4 bases; bases outside gene matches: 7. In DNA, the CDR3 is TGTGCCAGCAGCATACCGGGGACTAGGTACAATGAGCAGTTCTTC. As protein: CASSIPGTRYNEQFF.

This clone was seen a handful of times. The gene calls are TRBV6-5 and TRBJ2-5; maybe TRBD2 (6 bases). The CDR3 has 13 amino acids. Germline values: CDR1 MNHEY, CDR2 SVGAGI. Trimming cost V 4 bases and J 7 bases, with 13 bases left between them. CDR3 residues: CASSSRDGSTQYF. CDR3 coding DNA: TGTGCCAGCAGTTCGCGGGACGGATCGACCCAGTACTTC.

Worth noting for this clone: Other nucleotide sequences in the sample specify the same CDR3. J is TRBJ2-3 and V is TRBV5-1; D may be TRBD2 (6 bases). Trimming pared 4 bases from V and 1 base from J, leaving 16 bases between. The CDR3 length is 16 residues. Germline lookup yields CDR1 SGHRS and CDR2 YFSETQ. Here the CDR3 reads CASSPGTGGGTDTQYF. The CDR3 region has the DNA TGCGCCAGCAGCCCGGGGACTGGTGGGGGCACAGATACGCAGTATTTT.